These 32 T cell receptor beta chains were sequenced from one sample in a study of shared clonotypes between healthy human individuals. Using immunoSEQ multiplex PCR, the repertoire was profiled, and TCRdb retains in-frame clones only, with some absent. The data show about 510,000 clones, approximately 79% seen once. What was sequenced was PBMCs. All receptors derive from a middle-aged woman in good health. Some clones in this sample may be carry-over from other donors' samples.

The rearrangement uses TRBV5-1 and TRBJ2-3; 12 positions match TRBD2. Germline loops: CDR1 SGHRS, CDR2 YFSETQ. Trimming took 4 bases from V and 4 from J; bases not matched to a gene: 10. This CDR3 is built from 17 residues. DNA for the CDR3: TGCGCCAGCAGCACCCCGACTAGCGGGAGAGCTGCAGATACGCAGTATTTT. This sequence encodes CASSTPTSGRAADTQYF.

V is TRBV19 and J is TRBJ2-5; TRBD1 agrees at 8 bases. Trimming cost V 5 bases and J 1 base; bases outside gene matches: 9. The CDR3 has 16 residues. The germline CDR1 and CDR2 sequences are LNHDA and SQIVND (reference sequence). CDR3: CASSHFRQGFQETQYF. The CDR3 nucleotides read TGTGCCAGTAGTCACTTTAGACAGGGGTTCCAAGAGACCCAGTACTTC.

This clone has at least ten counts. The chain joins TRBV6-4 to TRBJ2-1; 12 bases map to TRBD2. This CDR3 is built from 14 residues. Germline lookup yields CDR1 MRHNA and CDR2 SNTAGT. With V trimmed by 8 bases and J by 7 bases, 6 bases remained unmatched. Written as DNA, the CDR3 is TGTGCCAGCTCCCTAGCGGGAGGGCCGAATGAGCAGTTCTTC. Protein product: CASSLAGGPNEQFF.

This chain connects TRBV5-4 to TRBJ2-5, with D perhaps TRBD1 (6 bases). This CDR3 spans 12 amino acids. Trimming stripped 7 bases from V and 2 bases from J, with 9 bases between. Germline V gene lookup returns CDR1 SGHNT and CDR2 YYREEE (reference sequence). The DNA for the CDR3 is TGTGCCAGCCGGGACACACAAGAGACCCAGTACTTC. It encodes CASRDTQETQYF.

This clone was seen only a few times. The chain is built from TRBV15 and TRBJ2-6; D perhaps matches TRBD1 (5 bases). The CDR3 spans 18 residues. CDR1 and CDR2 (germline): LNHNV, YYDKDF (reference sequence). Between the trimmed V and J ends, which lost 1 base and 0 bases, there was a span of 13 bases. Here the CDR3 DNA reads TGTGCCACCAGCAGAGTCAGGGAAGGGTTCTCTGGGGCCAACGTCCTGACTTTC. It translates to CATSRVREGFSGANVLTF.

The chain couples TRBV28 to TRBJ2-5, with 11 bases lining up with TRBD2. The end of the DNA aligns better with TRBJ2-7, so the J call may be wrong. CDR1 MDHEN and CDR2 SYDVKM come from the germline V gene. The CDR3 extends over 15 amino acids. This CDR3 is CASRGGLAVSYEQYF. The DNA for the CDR3 is TGTGCCAGCAGGGGGGGACTAGCGGTATCCTACGAGCAGTACTTC.

The chain combines TRBV28 with TRBJ2-5; weak D call: TRBD1 (5 bases). The CDR3 consists of 15 residues. Germline CDR1 is MDHEN and CDR2 is SYDVKM. V was shortened by 7 bases and J by 0 bases, with 15 bases between the two germline ends. The CDR3 DNA reads as TGTGCCAGCAACACGAACAGGATTAACCAAGAGACCCAGTACTTC. It encodes CASNTNRINQETQYF.

The V call is TRBV5-6, the J call TRBJ2-1, with D perhaps TRBD2 (5 bases). Germline V gene data show CDR1 as SGHDT and CDR2 as YYEEEE. The V end was cut by 2 bases, the J end by 8 bases, with 14 bases between. The CDR3 spans 14 residues. The CDR3 sequence: CASSFGNEGDEQFF. The CDR3 DNA sequence: TGTGCCAGCAGCTTTGGGAACGAGGGCGATGAGCAGTTCTTC.

This clone was picked up one time. This chain links TRBV7-6 with TRBJ2-5, with 10 bases identical to TRBD1. The V gene end was trimmed by 0 bases and the J gene end by 5 bases; junction bases not matched to a gene: 6. The V gene's germline CDR1 is SGHVS and CDR2 FNYEAQ. CDR3 length equals 16 residues. The CDR3 DNA reads TGTGCCAGCAGCTTAGCGCCCGGGACAGGGGATGAGACCCAGTACTTC. Protein sequence: CASSLAPGTGDETQYF.

The V and J genes are TRBV15 and TRBJ2-1; 10 bases are shared with TRBD1. The V gene end was trimmed by 6 bases and the J gene end by 6 bases; junction bases not matched to a gene: 5. The CDR3 loop spans 14 amino acids. CDR1 LNHNV and CDR2 YYDKDF come from the germline V gene (reference sequence). The CDR3 DNA follows: TGTGCCACCAGGGACAGGGGGACATCCAATGAGCAGTTCTTC. Translating gives CATRDRGTSNEQFF.

The J gene is TRBJ2-1, the V gene TRBV15; D unresolved. Germline loops: CDR1 LNHNV, CDR2 YYDKDF (reference sequence). Trimming cost V 0 bases and J 0 bases, with 6 bases left between them. This CDR3 has 15 amino acids. CDR3 DNA: TGTGCCACCAGCAGAGATAGTTTCTCCTACAATGAGCAGTTCTTC. Translated: CATSRDSFSYNEQFF.

The V call is TRBV2, the J call TRBJ2-7, with 11 positions matching TRBD2. This CDR3 is built from 14 residues. V lost 6 bases, J lost 4 bases, and 5 bases stayed unmatched. Per germline, CDR1 SNHLY and CDR2 FYNNEI. The CDR3 is CASRIAGGPYEQYF. The CDR3 region has the DNA TGTGCCAGCAGAATAGCGGGAGGGCCATACGAGCAGTACTTC.

This chain uses TRBV7-9 with TRBJ1-6; no reliable D call. This CDR3 spans 15 amino acids. Trimming removed 3 bases at V and 14 bases at J, with 20 bases between. Germline V gives CDR1 SEHNR, CDR2 FQNEAQ (reference sequence). The chain's CDR3 is CASSFFGRAMITLHF. The CDR3 region has the DNA TGTGCCAGCAGCTTCTTCGGAAGGGCTATGATCACCCTCCACTTT.

V usage is TRBV30 and J usage is TRBJ1-5, with 10 bases identical to TRBD1. The CDR3 is 17 residues long. Germline CDR1 and CDR2: GTSNPN and SVGIG (reference sequence). With V trimmed by 3 bases and J by 0 bases, 8 bases remained unmatched. The DNA for the CDR3 is TGTGCCTGGAGCATAGGGACAGGGGAGTTTAGCAATCAGCCCCAGCATTTT. This encodes CAWSIGTGEFSNQPQHF.

V gene TRBV18 combines with J gene TRBJ1-3, with D perhaps TRBD1 (6 bases). V shed 2 bases and J shed 3 bases, with 11 bases lying between them. CDR1 is KGHSH, CDR2 LQKENI, per germline. The length of the CDR3 is 15 residues. The CDR3 DNA sequence: TGTGCCAGCTCACCAAACAGGGAGCTTGGAAACACCATATATTTT. This gives the protein CASSPNRELGNTIYF.

As DNA, the CDR3 is TGTGCCAGCAGTGGGGGGACAGGGGGAGCCTACAATGAGCAGTTCTTC. Translating it yields CASSGGTGGAYNEQFF. The chain combines TRBV2 with TRBJ2-1; 11 bases are shared with TRBD1. V lost 4 bases and J lost 2; bases outside the gene matches: 4. CDR3 length: 16 residues. Germline V gene sequence: CDR1 SNHLY, CDR2 FYNNEI.

This sequence joins TRBV19 and TRBJ2-5, with a possible D match to TRBD1 (6 bases). Germline loops: CDR1 LNHDA, CDR2 SQIVND (reference sequence). This CDR3 is built from 14 residues. V dropped 7 bases and J dropped 2 bases, with 14 bases sitting between them. The CDR3 DNA reads as TGTGCCAGTACGTCGACAGGATTTCAAGAGACCCAGTACTTC. Amino acids: CASTSTGFQETQYF. Full variable domain (remainder filled in from reference TRBV19 and TRBJ2-5): DGGITQSPKYLFRKEGQNVTLSCEQNLNHDAMYWYRQDPGQGLRLIYYSQIVNDFQKGDIAEGYSVSREKKESFPLTVTSAQKNPTAFYLCASTSTGFQETQYFGPGTRLLVL.

The V call is TRBV11-2, the J call TRBJ2-7; 9 nucleotides align to TRBD1. The V and J ends lost 5 bases and 7 bases, in that order; junction bases with no gene match: 9. CDR1 is SGHAT and CDR2 is FQNNGV in the germline V gene. The CDR3 spans 14 residues. CDR3 DNA sequence: TGTGCCAGCAGCCCTGGGACAGGGATGGGAGAGCAGTACTTC. Protein product: CASSPGTGMGEQYF.

The V gene is TRBV14, the J gene TRBJ1-1, with D perhaps matching TRBD1 (5 bases). Germline V gives CDR1 SGHDN, CDR2 FVKESK. The ends were cut back, 3 bases at V and 1 base at J, with 12 bases in the middle. This CDR3 spans 15 amino acids. CDR3 region: CASSHPRGKNTEAFF. CDR3 bases: TGTGCCAGCAGCCACCCTAGGGGTAAGAACACTGAAGCTTTCTTT.

The CDR3 loop reads CASSQVRGRARGAHWGYTF. In nucleotides, the CDR3 is TGCGCCAGCAGCCAAGTACGCGGCCGGGCACGGGGGGCGCATTGGGGCTACACCTTC. The chain is built from TRBV4-1 and TRBJ1-2, with D possibly being TRBD1 (6 bases). Germline V lookup: CDR1 MGHRA, CDR2 YSYEKL. This CDR3 is built from 19 residues. The germline V and J ends were trimmed by 1 base and 8 bases, with 29 bases remaining between them.

J is TRBJ2-1 and V is TRBV29-1, with D hard to call. The V and J ends lost 6 bases and 7 bases respectively, with 10 bases between them. Germline V gene data show CDR1 as SQVTM and CDR2 as ANQGSEA. The CDR3 spans 11 residues. The CDR3 region is CSVSTSNEQFF. Written as DNA, the CDR3 is TGCAGCGTATCGACATCTAATGAGCAGTTCTTC.

This clone has a count of ten or more. The identical CDR3 is also encoded by other nucleotide sequences in the sample. This sequence joins TRBV7-3 and TRBJ2-1, with 12 bases lining up with TRBD2. The CDR3 is 15 residues long. Germline loops: CDR1 SGHTA, CDR2 FQGTGA. With V trimmed by 5 bases and J by 7 bases, 6 bases remained unmatched. CDR3 in amino acids: CASSPTSGSGNEQFF. As DNA, the CDR3 is TGTGCCAGCAGCCCGACTAGCGGGAGTGGAAATGAGCAGTTCTTC.

This rearrangement joins TRBV2 to TRBJ2-1, with TRBD1 matching over 8 bases. V lost 4 bases to trimming and J lost 0 bases; unmatched junction nucleotides: 2. This CDR3 has 15 amino acids. CDR1 is SNHLY, CDR2 FYNNEI, per germline. CDR3 protein: CASSGQGPSYNEQFF. CDR3 bases: TGTGCCAGCAGTGGACAGGGGCCCTCCTACAATGAGCAGTTCTTC.

This chain joins TRBV4-2 and TRBJ2-1; 9 nucleotides line up with TRBD2. Per germline, CDR1 LGHNA and CDR2 YNFKEQ. This CDR3 contains 16 residues. Trimming at V came to 4 bases and at J to 9 bases, leaving 13 bases not matched to a gene. The CDR3, as DNA: TGTGCCAGCAGCCCACCCGGGACTAGCACCTTCTTTGAGCAGTTCTTC. This encodes CASSPPGTSTFFEQFF.

J is TRBJ2-7 and V is TRBV4-2; tentatively, D is TRBD2 (5 bases). There are 15 residues in the CDR3. V was clipped by 0 bases and J by 0 bases, with 9 bases between them. Germline V gives CDR1 LGHNA, CDR2 YNFKEQ. This CDR3 reads CASSQDAGYSYEQYF. Here the CDR3 DNA reads TGTGCCAGCAGCCAAGATGCGGGCTACTCCTACGAGCAGTACTTC.

As regards this clone: Other DNA sequences within the sample encode an identical CDR3. This chain links TRBV5-1 with TRBJ2-3; perhaps TRBD2 as D (5 bases). CDR1 SGHRS and CDR2 YFSETQ come from the germline V gene. Trimming pared 0 bases from V and 2 bases from J, leaving 7 bases between. CDR3 size: 14 residues. The CDR3 region is CASSLAGNTDTQYF. The CDR3 DNA reads TGCGCCAGCAGCTTGGCCGGGAACACAGATACGCAGTATTTT.

The chain recombines TRBV5-5 with TRBJ1-1; D remains ambiguous. This CDR3 comprises 13 residues. The germline V and J ends were trimmed by 7 bases and 12 bases, with 22 bases remaining between them. Looked up from germline, CDR1 is SGHKS and CDR2 is YYEKEE (reference sequence). CDR3 nucleotides: TGTGCCAGCGGAGACTACGCCGGCTCGGGGACTTTCTTT. Its translation is CASGDYAGSGTFF.

There are a few counts of this clone. The chain uses TRBV2 and TRBJ1-1; 8 bases match TRBD1. Germline V gene lookup returns CDR1 SNHLY and CDR2 FYNNEI. The J segment lost 4 bases and the V segment lost 1 base, leaving 5 bases of the junction unmatched. The CDR3 spans 15 residues. The CDR3 protein is CASSEGRGRSTEAFF. In DNA, the CDR3 is TGTGCCAGCAGTGAAGGCAGGGGGCGCAGCACTGAAGCTTTCTTT.

The chain uses TRBV10-3 and TRBJ1-2; TRBD1 matches at 7 bases. Germline assignment: CDR1 ENHRY and CDR2 SYGVKD. Trimming cost V 7 bases and J 7 bases; bases outside gene matches: 6. The CDR3 contains 12 residues. The CDR3 DNA follows: TGTGCCATCACGGGAGGGGGCCTTGGCTACACCTTC. Translated, it gives CAITGGGLGYTF.

As to this clone: A far larger clone is only one base removed, so a read error is likely. This chain uses TRBV6-5 with TRBJ1-2; no reliable D call. V lost 8 bases and J lost 8, with 18 bases in between. The CDR3 is 13 residues long. Germline lookup yields CDR1 MNHEY and CDR2 SVGAGI. The chain's CDR3 is CASQSGSTDGYTF. CDR3 bases: TGTGCCAGCCAAAGTGGTTCTACGGACGGCTACACCTTC.

The V call is TRBV28, the J call TRBJ2-2; no reliable D call. V was clipped by 7 bases and J by 7 bases, with 10 bases between them. The length of the CDR3 is 12 residues. Germline V gene lookup returns CDR1 MDHEN and CDR2 SYDVKM. CDR3 region: CASTLRVGELFF. Written as DNA, the CDR3 is TGTGCCAGCACCCTAAGGGTCGGGGAGCTGTTTTTT.

This chain joins TRBV7-8 and TRBJ2-5; D call uncertain. The V gene lost 1 base and the J gene lost 2 bases, with 14 bases spanning the gap. The germline V gene has CDR1 SGHVS and CDR2 FQNEAQ. This CDR3 has 16 amino acids. The CDR3 DNA sequence: TGTGCCAGCAGCTTAGTCTGGGGTCAGATTCAAGAGACCCAGTACTTC. Amino acids: CASSLVWGQIQETQYF.